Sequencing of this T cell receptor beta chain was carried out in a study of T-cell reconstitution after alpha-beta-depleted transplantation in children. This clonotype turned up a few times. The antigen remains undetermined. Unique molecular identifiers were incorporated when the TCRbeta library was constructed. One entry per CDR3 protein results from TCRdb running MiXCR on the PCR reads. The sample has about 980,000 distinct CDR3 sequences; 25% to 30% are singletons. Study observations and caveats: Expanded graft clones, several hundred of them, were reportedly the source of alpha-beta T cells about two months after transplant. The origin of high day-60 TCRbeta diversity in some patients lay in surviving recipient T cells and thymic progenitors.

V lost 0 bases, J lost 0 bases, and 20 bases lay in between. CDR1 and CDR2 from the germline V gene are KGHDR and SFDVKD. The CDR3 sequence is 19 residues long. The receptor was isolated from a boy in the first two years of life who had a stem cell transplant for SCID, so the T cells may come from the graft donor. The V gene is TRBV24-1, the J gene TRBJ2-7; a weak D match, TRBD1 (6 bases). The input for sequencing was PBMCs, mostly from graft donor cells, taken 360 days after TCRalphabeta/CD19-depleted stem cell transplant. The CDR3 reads CATSDLWGPNLRNSYEQYF. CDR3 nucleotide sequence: TGTGCCACCAGTGATTTGTGGGGGCCTAATCTACGGAACTCCTACGAGCAGTACTTC.